This T cell receptor (beta chain) was captured by sequencing in a study of T-cell memory formation after mild COVID-19 (dated by TCRdb to about 2021). Describing the broader study: TCR sequence clusters from the two donors were largely donor specific. T-cell clones expanding and contracting after mild COVID-19 in two donors were tracked by longitudinal TCRalpha and TCRbeta repertoire sequencing. Two young, previously healthy adult volunteers, one female and one male, were included in the cohort.

V sheds 8 bases and J sheds 0 bases, leaving 18 bases between their ends. CDR1 is given as MNHEY and CDR2 as SVGAGI, both from the germline V gene. The CDR3 goes from the cysteine to the phenylalanine over 16 residues. CDR3 DNA only is kept here, 48 bases in frame from base 1. Sequencer: Illumina NovaSeq 6000. TCRalpha and TCRbeta cDNA libraries were constructed by 5'RACE with constant-segment primers, with sample barcodes and unique molecular identifiers being introduced. Trizol reagent was used to extract RNA from every sample. Amplification of the libraries took two PCR steps, and the second step added a second sample barcode plus Illumina TruSeq adapters. The libraries were sequenced on an Illumina NovaSeq using 2 x 150 bp paired-end reads. Turning to the authors' computational methods: Demultiplexing of reads and collapsing into UMI-guided consensus sequences were performed with migec v1.2.7. With mixcr v2.1.11, UMI consensuses were aligned to TRA and TRB V and J templates and assembled into clonotypes. Clonotypes were classified as expanded or contracted when called significant by both edgeR and NoisET, with noise models trained on biological replicates. For edgeR calls, the thresholds were a false discovery rate-adjusted p below 0.01 and a log2 fold-change of 1. As an exploratory analysis of dynamics, max-normalized trajectories of the 1000 most abundant clonotypes were examined by PCA with hierarchical clustering. The CD4 or CD8 phenotype of responding clones was assigned using the separately sequenced CD4+ and CD8+ repertoires. TCRdb handled the public reads itself, with Q25 trimming in fastp and clone calling in MiXCR, and kept productive beta chains. Merged by CDR3 protein, the rows form single entries marked with the most common genes and DNA. TCRdb, not the authors, supplied the V and J calls. The sample table contains approximately 350,000 distinct CDR3 sequences; only one count was recorded for 13% to 15% of them. Of the sample, roughly 22% is held by the ten largest clones.

What the authors observed across the whole study: Only a couple of mild cases were covered by the study, and larger cohorts that include severe cases with pre-infection samples were considered necessary. Contracting CD4+ clones turned up mainly in the CM and EM memory subsets, whereas EMRA was where CD8+ clones were enriched. Clones that contracted from day 15 to 85 showed balanced CD4/CD8 phenotypes, whereas a second wave of clones that expanded from day 15 to 37 leaned towards CD4+. SARS-CoV-2 specificity was not confirmed for the second-wave clones peaking on day 37. Some responding clones were detected in pre-infection memory, which suggested that pre-existing cross-reactive memory T cells had joined the SARS-CoV-2 response.

Concerning this clonotype itself: Its antigen remains undetermined. Base qualities were left out, and no much larger clone turns up one base away.

Ficoll-Paque density gradient centrifugation was the method used to isolate PBMCs. The V gene is TRBV6-5 and the J gene is TRBJ2-3; the D segment could be TRBD2, given 5 matching bases. The sequence derives from a man aged 18-30 years who had mild COVID-19 (a few samples of this study predate the infection). The sample titles of this study are shuffled in the database, so cell type and time point are left out; the donor was told from shared clones. Sequencing input: PBMCs or a T cell subset sorted from them (not recorded which). CDR3 region: CASGSRGVGSTDTQYF. At the DNA level, the sequence is TGTGCCAGCGGAAGCCGGGGTGTAGGGAGCACAGATACGCAGTATTTT.